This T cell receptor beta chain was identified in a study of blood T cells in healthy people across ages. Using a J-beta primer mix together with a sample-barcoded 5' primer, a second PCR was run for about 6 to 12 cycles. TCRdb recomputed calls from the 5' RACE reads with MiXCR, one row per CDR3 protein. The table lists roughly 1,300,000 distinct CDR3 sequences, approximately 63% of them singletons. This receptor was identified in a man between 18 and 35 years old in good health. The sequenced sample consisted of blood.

The CDR3 here is CASDPGSIHEQYF. CDR3 DNA sequence: TGTGCCAGCGATCCGGGGTCAATCCACGAGCAGTACTTC. The rearrangement uses TRBV4-2 and TRBJ2-5, with a possible D match to TRBD2 (5 bases). The J call may be wrong; the DNA end is better matched by TRBJ2-7. Looked up from germline, CDR1 is LGHNA and CDR2 is YNFKEQ. The CDR3 has 13 residues.